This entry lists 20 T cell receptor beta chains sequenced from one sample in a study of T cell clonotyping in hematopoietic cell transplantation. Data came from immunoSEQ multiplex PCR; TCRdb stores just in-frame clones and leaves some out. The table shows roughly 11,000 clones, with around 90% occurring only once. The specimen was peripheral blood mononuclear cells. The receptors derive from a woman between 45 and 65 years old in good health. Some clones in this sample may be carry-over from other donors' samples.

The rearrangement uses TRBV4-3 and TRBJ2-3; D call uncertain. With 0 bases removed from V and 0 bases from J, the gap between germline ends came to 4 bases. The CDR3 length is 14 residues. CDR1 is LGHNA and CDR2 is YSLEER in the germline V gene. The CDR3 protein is CASSQERSTDTQYF. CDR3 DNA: TGCGCCAGCAGCCAAGAGCGGAGCACAGATACGCAGTATTTT.

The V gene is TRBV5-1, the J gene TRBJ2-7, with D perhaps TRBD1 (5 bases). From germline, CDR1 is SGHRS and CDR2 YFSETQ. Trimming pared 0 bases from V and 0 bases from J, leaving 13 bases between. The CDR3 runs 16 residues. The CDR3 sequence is CASSLGQQVSSYEQYF. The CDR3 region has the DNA TGCGCCAGCAGCTTGGGACAGCAAGTCTCCTCCTACGAGCAGTACTTC.

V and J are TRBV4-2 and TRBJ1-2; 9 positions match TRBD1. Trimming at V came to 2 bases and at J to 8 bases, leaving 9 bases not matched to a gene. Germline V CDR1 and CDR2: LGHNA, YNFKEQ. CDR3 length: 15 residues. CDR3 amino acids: CASSQLHRGPDGYTF. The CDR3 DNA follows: TGTGCCAGCAGCCAATTACACAGGGGGCCGGACGGCTACACCTTC.

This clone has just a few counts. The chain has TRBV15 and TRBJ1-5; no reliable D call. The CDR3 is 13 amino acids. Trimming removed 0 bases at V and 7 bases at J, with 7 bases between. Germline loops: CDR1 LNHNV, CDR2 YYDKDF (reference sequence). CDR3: CATSRERKQPQHF. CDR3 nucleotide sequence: TGTGCCACCAGCAGAGAAAGGAAGCAGCCCCAGCATTTT.

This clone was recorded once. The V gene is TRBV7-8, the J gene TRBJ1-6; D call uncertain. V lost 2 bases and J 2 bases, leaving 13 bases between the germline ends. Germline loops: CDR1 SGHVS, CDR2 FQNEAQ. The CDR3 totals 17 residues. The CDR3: CASSLPGINAYNSPLHF. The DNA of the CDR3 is TGTGCCAGCAGCTTACCCGGGATCAACGCCTATAATTCACCCCTCCACTTT. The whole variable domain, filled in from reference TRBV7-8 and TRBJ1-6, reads GAGVSQSPRYKVAKRGQDVALRCDPISGHVSLFWYQQALGQGPEFLTYFQNEAQLDKSGLPSDRFFAERPEGSVSTLKIQRTQQEDSAVYLCASSLPGINAYNSPLHFGNGTRLTVT.

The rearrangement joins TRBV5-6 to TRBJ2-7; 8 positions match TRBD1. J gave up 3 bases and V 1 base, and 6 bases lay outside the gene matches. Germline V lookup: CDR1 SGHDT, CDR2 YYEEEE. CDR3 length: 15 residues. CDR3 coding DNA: TGTGCCAGCAGCTTGCATAGCAGGGGGCTCTACGAGCAGTACTTC. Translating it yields CASSLHSRGLYEQYF.

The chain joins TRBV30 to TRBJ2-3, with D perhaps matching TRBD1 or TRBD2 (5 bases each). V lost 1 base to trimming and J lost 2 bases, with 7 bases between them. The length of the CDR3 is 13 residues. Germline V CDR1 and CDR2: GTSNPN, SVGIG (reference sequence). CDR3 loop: CAWSGGPTDTQYF. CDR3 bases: TGTGCCTGGAGTGGGGGACCCACAGATACGCAGTATTTT.

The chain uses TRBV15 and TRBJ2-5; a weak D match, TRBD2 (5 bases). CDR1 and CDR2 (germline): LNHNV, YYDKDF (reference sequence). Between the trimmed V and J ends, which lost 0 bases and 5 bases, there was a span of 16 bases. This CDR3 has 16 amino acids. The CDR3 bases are TGTGCCACCAGCAGAGATATCGCCGGGATGGGTGAGACCCAGTACTTC. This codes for CATSRDIAGMGETQYF.

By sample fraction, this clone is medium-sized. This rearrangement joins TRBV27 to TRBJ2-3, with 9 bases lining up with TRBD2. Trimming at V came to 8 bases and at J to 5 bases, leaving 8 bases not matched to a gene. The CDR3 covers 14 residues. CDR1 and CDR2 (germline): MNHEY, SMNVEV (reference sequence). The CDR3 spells CASGERGARDTQYF. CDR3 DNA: TGTGCCAGCGGGGAGCGGGGGGCTCGAGATACGCAGTATTTT.

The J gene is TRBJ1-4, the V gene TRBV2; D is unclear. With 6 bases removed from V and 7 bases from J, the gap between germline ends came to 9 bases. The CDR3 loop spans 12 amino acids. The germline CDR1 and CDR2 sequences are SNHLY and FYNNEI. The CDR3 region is CASSEPGEKLFF. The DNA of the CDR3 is TGTGCCAGCAGCGAACCGGGTGAAAAACTGTTTTTT.

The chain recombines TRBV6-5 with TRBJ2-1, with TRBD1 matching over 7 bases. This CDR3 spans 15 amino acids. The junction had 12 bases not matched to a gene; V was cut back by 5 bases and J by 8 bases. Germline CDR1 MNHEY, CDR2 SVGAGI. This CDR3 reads CASSHGTELIDEQFF. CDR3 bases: TGTGCCAGCAGTCACGGGACAGAATTAATCGATGAGCAGTTCTTC.

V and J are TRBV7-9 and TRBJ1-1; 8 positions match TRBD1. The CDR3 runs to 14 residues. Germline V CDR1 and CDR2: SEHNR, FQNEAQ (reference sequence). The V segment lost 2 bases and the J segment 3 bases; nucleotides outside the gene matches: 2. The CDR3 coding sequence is TGTGCCAGCAGCTTACAGGGGGCATACACTGAAGCTTTCTTT. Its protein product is CASSLQGAYTEAFF.

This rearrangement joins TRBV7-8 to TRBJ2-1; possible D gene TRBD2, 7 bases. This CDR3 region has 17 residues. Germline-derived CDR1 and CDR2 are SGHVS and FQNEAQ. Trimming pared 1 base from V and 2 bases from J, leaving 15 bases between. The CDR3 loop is CASSLVGGAGAYNEQFF. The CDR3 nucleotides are TGTGCCAGCAGCTTAGTGGGGGGGGCTGGCGCCTACAATGAGCAGTTCTTC.

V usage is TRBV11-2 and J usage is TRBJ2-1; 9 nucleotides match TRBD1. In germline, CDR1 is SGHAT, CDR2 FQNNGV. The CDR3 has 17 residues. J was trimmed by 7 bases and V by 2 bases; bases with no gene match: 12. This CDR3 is CASSLLTGQGGVNEQFF. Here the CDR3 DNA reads TGTGCCAGCAGCTTATTAACGGGACAGGGCGGTGTAAATGAGCAGTTCTTC.

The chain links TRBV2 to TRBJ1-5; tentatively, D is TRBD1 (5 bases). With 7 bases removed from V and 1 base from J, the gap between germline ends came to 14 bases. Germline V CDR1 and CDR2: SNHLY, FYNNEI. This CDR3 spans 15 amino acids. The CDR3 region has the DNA TGTGCCAGCATCAATCCGGGGGAGAGCAATCAGCCCCAGCATTTT. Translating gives CASINPGESNQPQHF.

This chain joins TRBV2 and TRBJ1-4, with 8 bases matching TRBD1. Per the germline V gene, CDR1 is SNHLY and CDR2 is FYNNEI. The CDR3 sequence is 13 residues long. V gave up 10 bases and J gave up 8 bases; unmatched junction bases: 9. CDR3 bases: TGTGCCACCCTTGGACAGGGATGGGAAAAACTGTTTTTT. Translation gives CATLGQGWEKLFF.

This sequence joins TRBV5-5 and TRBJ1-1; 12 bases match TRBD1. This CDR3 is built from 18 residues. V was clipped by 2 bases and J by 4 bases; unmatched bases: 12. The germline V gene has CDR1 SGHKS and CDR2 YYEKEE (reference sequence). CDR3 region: CASSFYLGTGGAVTEAFF. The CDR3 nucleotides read TGTGCCAGCAGCTTTTACCTCGGGACAGGGGGCGCGGTCACTGAAGCTTTCTTT.

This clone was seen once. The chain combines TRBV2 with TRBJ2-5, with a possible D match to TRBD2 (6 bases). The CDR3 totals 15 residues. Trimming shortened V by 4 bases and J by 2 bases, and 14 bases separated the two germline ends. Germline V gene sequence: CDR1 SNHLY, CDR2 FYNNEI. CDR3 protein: CASSVGGTAQETQYF. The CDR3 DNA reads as TGTGCCAGCAGTGTTGGGGGGACCGCACAAGAGACCCAGTACTTC. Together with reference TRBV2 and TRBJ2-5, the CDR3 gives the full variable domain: EPEVTQTPSHQVTQMGQEVILRCVPISNHLYFYWYRQILGQKVEFLVSFYNNEISEKSEIFDDQFSVERPDGSNFTLKIRSTKLEDSAMYFCASSVGGTAQETQYFGPGTRLLVL.

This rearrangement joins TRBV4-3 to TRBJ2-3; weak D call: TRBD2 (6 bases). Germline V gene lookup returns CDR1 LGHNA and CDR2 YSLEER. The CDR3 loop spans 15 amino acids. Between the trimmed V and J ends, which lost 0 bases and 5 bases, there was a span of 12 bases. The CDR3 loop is CASSQDRRAQDTQYF. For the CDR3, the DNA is TGCGCCAGCAGCCAAGATAGGAGGGCCCAAGATACGCAGTATTTT.

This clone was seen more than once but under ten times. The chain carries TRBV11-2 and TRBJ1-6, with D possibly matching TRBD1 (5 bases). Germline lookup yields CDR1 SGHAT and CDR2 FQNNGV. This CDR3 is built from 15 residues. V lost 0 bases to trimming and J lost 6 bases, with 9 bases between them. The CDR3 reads CASSLEPGANSPLHF. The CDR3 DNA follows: TGTGCCAGCAGCTTAGAACCTGGGGCTAATTCACCCCTCCACTTT. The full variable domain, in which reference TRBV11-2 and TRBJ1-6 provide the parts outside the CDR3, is EAGVAQSPRYKIIEKRQSVAFWCNPISGHATLYWYQQILGQGPKLLIQFQNNGVVDDSQLPKDRFSAERLKGVDSTLKIQPAKLEDSAVYLCASSLEPGANSPLHFGNGTRLTVT.